Listed here are 7 T cell receptor beta chains from one sample, sequenced in a study of tumor-infiltrating lymphocytes in primary liver carcinoma. Using a constant-region primer together with ProtoScript II reverse transcriptase, TCR beta cDNA was made from roughly 520 ng of total RNA. Nested multiplex PCR, run for three rounds with slightly modified ARM-PCR, yielded TCR beta libraries. TRBV1-TRBV30 forward primers and a C-beta reverse primer were used in the first two PCR rounds, which each ran for nine to ten cycles. TCRdb re-analysed the multiplex PCR reads in MiXCR, keeping a single row per CDR3 protein. The repertoire holds roughly 330,000 distinct CDR3 sequences, with about 61% as singletons. Blood RNA originated from unsorted whole blood, with germline DNA additionally extracted. Material: peripheral blood. The receptors shown here come from a man aged 35-49 years with primary liver carcinoma and hepatitis B virus infection.

This clonotype was observed many times. V usage is TRBV4-3 and J usage is TRBJ2-1, with 7 bases matching TRBD1. V lost 1 base to trimming and J lost 4 bases; unmatched junction nucleotides: 7. The CDR3 runs 16 residues. Germline CDR1 is LGHNA and CDR2 is YSLEER. CDR3 nucleotide sequence: TGCGCCAGCAGCCAAGTGCCAGGGGGTTATTACAATGAGCAGTTCTTC. This translates into CASSQVPGGYYNEQFF.

This sequence joins TRBV24-1 and TRBJ1-5, with TRBD1 identical over 10 bases. V gave up 4 bases and J gave up 4 bases; unmatched junction bases: 6. The germline gives CDR1 KGHDR, CDR2 SFDVKD. The CDR3 runs 16 residues. Here the CDR3 reads CATSDPGQGKNQPQHF. The CDR3 bases are TGTGCCACCAGTGACCCGGGACAGGGGAAAAATCAGCCCCAGCATTTT.

V usage is TRBV5-5 and J usage is TRBJ2-3; D is unclear. The last part of the DNA fits TRBJ1-5 better; the J call may be wrong. This CDR3 region has 15 residues. Germline lookup yields CDR1 SGHKS and CDR2 YYEKEE (reference sequence). Written as DNA, the CDR3 is TGTGCCAGCAGCGCCCCCAGCGGGAGCGCAGATACGCAGCATTTT. This translates into CASSAPSGSADTQHF.

This rearrangement joins TRBV6-6 to TRBJ1-5; D possibly corresponds to TRBD1 (5 bases). V gave up 2 bases and J gave up 9 bases, with 8 bases separating them. Germline CDR1 and CDR2: MNHNY and SVGAGI (reference sequence). The CDR3 sequence is 12 residues long. The CDR3 loop is CASSYTGGPQHF. The CDR3 bases are TGTGCCAGCAGTTACACAGGAGGGCCCCAGCATTTT.

Only one count was recorded for this clonotype. The conserved phenylalanine or tryptophan is not found at the CDR3 terminus, so this likely reflects a read error. The gene calls are TRBV11-1 and TRBJ2-2; D tentatively fits TRBD1 or TRBD2 (6 bases each). Germline V gene sequence: CDR1 SGHAT, CDR2 FQDESV (reference sequence). The CDR3 loop spans 16 amino acids. The CDR3 protein is CATSLGGGMKTGELFY. The CDR3 DNA follows: TGTGCCACCAGCCTAGGAGGGGGGATGAAGACCGGGGAGCTGTTTTAT.

The chain joins TRBV6-5 to TRBJ2-3; D might be TRBD1 (6 bases). In germline, CDR1 is MNHEY, CDR2 SVGAGI. V was shortened by 6 bases and J by 3 bases, with 22 bases between the two germline ends. The CDR3 covers 17 residues. The CDR3 loop reads CASRPNSGTWGTDTQYF. For the CDR3, the DNA is TGTGCCAGCAGACCCAATAGTGGGACATGGGGTACAGATACGCAGTATTTT.

Turning to this clonotype: The junction does not match germline at one end; this may be a read error. V usage is TRBV11-2 and J usage is TRBJ2-1; D is uncertain. CDR1 and CDR2 from the germline V gene are SGHAT and FQNNGV. This CDR3 comprises 13 residues. The CDR3 bases are TGTGCCAGCAGCTTGGTGATCAGCAGTGAGCAGTTTTTC. Residues: CASSLVISSEQFF.